This TCR beta chain was profiled in a study of beta chain features in type 1 diabetes. The table lists this clone with a few counts. Its antigen remains unknown. Reverse transcribing all isolated RNA meant expressed TCRB transcripts were sequenced. The data were produced by immunoSEQ multiplex PCR, yet TCRdb's version contains in-frame clones alone and is incomplete. The repertoire holds some 130,000 clones, with 7% to 10% as singletons. Roughly 100 mL of blood, on average, came from one heparinised draw per donor. Using CD45RO/CCR7/CD25/CD127/CD95/CD27, CD4+ naive, central memory, regulatory and stem cell-like memory cells were sorted. Findings of the study overall: Among all four CD4+ subsets, Type 1 diabetes patients had TCRB CDR3s that were moderately but significantly shorter.

CDR1 and CDR2 (germline): SGHNT, YYREEE (reference sequence). V lost 4 bases, J lost 2 bases, and 10 bases stayed unmatched. The CDR3 spans 17 residues. The chain links TRBV5-4 to TRBJ2-3; 10 positions agree with TRBD2. The sequenced sample was central memory CD4+ T cells from blood. This clonotype was obtained from a young man with type 1 diabetes. CDR3 region: CASSRTLAGATTDTQYF. The CDR3 region has the DNA TGTGCCAGCAGCCGAACCCTAGCGGGGGCCACCACAGATACGCAGTATTTT.